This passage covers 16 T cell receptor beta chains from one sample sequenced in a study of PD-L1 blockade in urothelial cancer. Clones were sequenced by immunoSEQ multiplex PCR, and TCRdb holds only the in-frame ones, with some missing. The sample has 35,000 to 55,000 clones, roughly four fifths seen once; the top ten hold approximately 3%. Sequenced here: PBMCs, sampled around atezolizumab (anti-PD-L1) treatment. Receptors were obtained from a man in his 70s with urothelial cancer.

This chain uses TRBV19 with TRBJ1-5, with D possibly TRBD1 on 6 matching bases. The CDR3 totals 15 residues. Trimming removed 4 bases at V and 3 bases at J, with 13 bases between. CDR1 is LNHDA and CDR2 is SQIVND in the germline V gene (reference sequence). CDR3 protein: CASSKTRGYNQPQHF. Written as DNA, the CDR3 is TGTGCCAGTAGTAAGACCAGGGGTTACAATCAGCCCCAGCATTTT.

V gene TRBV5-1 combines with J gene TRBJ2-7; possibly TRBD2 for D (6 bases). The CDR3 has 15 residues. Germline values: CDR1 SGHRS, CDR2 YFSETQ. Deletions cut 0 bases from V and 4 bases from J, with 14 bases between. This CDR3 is CASSLDSGLLYEQYF. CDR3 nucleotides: TGCGCCAGCAGCTTGGATTCGGGACTTCTATACGAGCAGTACTTC.

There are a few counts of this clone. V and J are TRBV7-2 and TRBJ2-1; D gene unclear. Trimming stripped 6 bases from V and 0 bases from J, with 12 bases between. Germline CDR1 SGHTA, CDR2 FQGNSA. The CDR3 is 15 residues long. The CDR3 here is CASRRTGSSYNEQFF. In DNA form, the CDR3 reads TGTGCCAGCAGGCGAACCGGTAGCTCCTACAATGAGCAGTTCTTC. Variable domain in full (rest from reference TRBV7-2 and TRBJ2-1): GAGVSQSPSNKVTEKGKDVELRCDPISGHTALYWYRQSLGQGLEFLIYFQGNSAPDKSGLPSDRFSAERTGGSVSTLTIQRTQQEDSAVYLCASRRTGSSYNEQFFGPGTRLTVL.

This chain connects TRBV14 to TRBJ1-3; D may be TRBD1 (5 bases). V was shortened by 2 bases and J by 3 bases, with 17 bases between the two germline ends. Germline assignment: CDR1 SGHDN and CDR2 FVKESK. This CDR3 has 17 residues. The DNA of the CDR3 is TGTGCCAGCAGCCAATCCACCTCAGGGAGGGTTGGAAACACCATATATTTT. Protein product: CASSQSTSGRVGNTIYF.

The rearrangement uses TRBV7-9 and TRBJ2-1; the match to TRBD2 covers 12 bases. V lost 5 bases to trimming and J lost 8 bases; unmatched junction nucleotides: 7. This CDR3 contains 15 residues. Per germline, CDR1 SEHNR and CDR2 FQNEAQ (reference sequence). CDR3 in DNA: TGTGCCAGCAGCCTCGGACTAGCGGGGAGTCATGAGCAGTTCTTC. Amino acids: CASSLGLAGSHEQFF.

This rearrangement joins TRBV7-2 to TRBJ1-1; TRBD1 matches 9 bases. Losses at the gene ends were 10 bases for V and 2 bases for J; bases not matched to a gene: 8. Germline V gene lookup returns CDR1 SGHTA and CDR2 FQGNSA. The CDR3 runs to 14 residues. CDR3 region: CATLLGQGNTEAFF. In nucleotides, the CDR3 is TGTGCCACCCTCCTGGGACAGGGAAACACTGAAGCTTTCTTT.

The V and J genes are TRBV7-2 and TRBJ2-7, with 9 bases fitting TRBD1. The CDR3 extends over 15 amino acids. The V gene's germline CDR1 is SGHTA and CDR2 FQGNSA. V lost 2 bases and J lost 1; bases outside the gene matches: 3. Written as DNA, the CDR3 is TGTGCCAGCAGCTTACGGGACAGGGTTTCCTACGAGCAGTACTTC. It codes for CASSLRDRVSYEQYF.

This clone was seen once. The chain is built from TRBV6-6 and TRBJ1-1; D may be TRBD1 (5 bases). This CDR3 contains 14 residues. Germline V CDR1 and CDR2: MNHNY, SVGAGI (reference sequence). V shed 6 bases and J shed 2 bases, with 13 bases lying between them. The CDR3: CASRAGGANTEAFF. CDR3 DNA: TGTGCCAGCAGGGCGGGGGGAGCTAACACTGAAGCTTTCTTT.

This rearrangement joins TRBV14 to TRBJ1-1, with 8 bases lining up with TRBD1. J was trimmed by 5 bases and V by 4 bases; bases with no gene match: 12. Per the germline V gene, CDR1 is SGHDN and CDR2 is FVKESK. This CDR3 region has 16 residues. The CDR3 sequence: CASSRGQGGLRTEAFF. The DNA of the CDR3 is TGTGCCAGCAGCCGAGGACAGGGTGGATTGCGGACTGAAGCTTTCTTT.

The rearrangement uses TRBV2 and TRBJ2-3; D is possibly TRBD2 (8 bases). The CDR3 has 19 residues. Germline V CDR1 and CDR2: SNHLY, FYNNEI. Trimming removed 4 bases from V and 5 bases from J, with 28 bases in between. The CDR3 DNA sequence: TGTGCCAGCAGTGGGACGCCCGGGAGGGGGCGGGGTGATAGAGATACGCAGTATTTT. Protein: CASSGTPGRGRGDRDTQYF.

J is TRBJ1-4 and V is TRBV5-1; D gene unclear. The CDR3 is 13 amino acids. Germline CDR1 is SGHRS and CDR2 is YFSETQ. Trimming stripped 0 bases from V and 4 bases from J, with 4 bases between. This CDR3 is CASSLASNEKLFF. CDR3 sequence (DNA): TGCGCCAGCAGCTTGGCCAGTAATGAAAAACTGTTTTTT.

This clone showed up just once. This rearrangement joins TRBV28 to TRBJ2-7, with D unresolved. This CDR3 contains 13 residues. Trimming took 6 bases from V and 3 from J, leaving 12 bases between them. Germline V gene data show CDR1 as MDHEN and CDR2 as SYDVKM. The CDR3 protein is CASRKRLSYEQYF. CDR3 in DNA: TGTGCCAGCAGGAAGCGACTGAGCTACGAGCAGTACTTC.

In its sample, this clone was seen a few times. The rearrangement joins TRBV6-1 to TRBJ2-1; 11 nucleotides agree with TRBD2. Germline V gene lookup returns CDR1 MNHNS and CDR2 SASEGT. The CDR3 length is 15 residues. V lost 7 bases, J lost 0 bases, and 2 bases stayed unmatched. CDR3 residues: CASITSGGSYNEQFF. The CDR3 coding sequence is TGTGCCAGCATCACTAGCGGGGGCTCCTACAATGAGCAGTTCTTC.

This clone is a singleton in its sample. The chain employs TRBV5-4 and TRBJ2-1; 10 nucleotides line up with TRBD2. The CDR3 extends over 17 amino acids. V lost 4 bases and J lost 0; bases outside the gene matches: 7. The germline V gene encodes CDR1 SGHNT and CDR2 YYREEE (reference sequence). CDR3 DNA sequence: TGTGCCAGCAGCGTTGCTAGCGGGGGCGACTCCTACAATGAGCAGTTCTTC. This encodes CASSVASGGDSYNEQFF.

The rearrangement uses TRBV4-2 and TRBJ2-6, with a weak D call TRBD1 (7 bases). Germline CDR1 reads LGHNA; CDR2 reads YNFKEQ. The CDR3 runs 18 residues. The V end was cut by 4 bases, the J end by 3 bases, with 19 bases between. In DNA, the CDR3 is TGTGCCAGCAGCCTACTACAACAGGGGAGGTTTGGGGCCAACGTCCTGACTTTC. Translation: CASSLLQQGRFGANVLTF.

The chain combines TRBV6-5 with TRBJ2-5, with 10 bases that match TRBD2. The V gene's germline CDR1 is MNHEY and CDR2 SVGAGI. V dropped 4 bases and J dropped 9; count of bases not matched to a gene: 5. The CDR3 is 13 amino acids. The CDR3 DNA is TGTGCCAGCAGTTCGGGGACTAGCGTCGCCCAGTACTTC. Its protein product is CASSSGTSVAQYF.